This TCR beta chain is drawn from a study of vaccination and CD4 T cells after COVID-19. Treatment in this sample: roughly ten-day PBMC culture with coronavirus spike peptide pools or control peptides (ViraFEST assay). J was trimmed by 7 bases and V by 6 bases; bases with no gene match: 5. CDR1 is SQVTM and CDR2 is ANQGSEA in the germline V gene. The CDR3 runs to 11 residues. Study observations and caveats: Median counts of SARS-CoV-2-reactive clonotypes increased from around 20 to 38; this difference was not significant.

At the Johns Hopkins FTIC core, DNA taken from cultured CD4+ T cells was sequenced by way of the Oncomine TCR Beta short-read assay. MiXCR was run by TCRdb on the PCR reads, yielding one entry per CDR3 protein. This table has 10,000 to 13,000 distinct CDR3 sequences, roughly 30% appearing once. About this clonotype itself: What it recognizes is unknown.

The specimen sequenced was CD4+ T cells from blood, cultured in vitro. The gene calls are TRBV29-1 and TRBJ1-2, with 7 bases that match TRBD1. This TCR was sampled from a human donor who had recovered from COVID-19. The chain's CDR3 is CSVAEGAGYTF. The CDR3 DNA reads TGCAGCGTGGCGGAGGGGGCTGGCTACACCTTC.